These 30 T cell receptor beta chains came from one sample sequenced in a study of vaccination and CD4 T cells after COVID-19. These TCRs' antigens remain unknown. CD4+ T cells that had been cultured provided DNA sequenced with the Oncomine TCR Beta short-read assay. Each CDR3 protein gets one entry after TCRdb re-called the PCR reads with MiXCR. The sample shows about 17,000 distinct CDR3 sequences, less than 70% of them seen only once. Treatment given: 10-day PBMC culture with coronavirus spike peptide pools or control peptides (ViraFEST assay). The specimen sequenced was CD4+ T cells from blood, cultured in vitro. The receptors derive from a human donor who had recovered from COVID-19.

Only one count was recorded for this clonotype. The V gene is TRBV7-6, the J gene TRBJ1-4; no clear D. The CDR3 runs 13 residues. Germline-derived CDR1 and CDR2 are SGHVS and FNYEAQ. With 3 bases removed from V and 0 bases from J, the gap between germline ends came to 2 bases. The CDR3 reads CASSLATNEKLFF. CDR3 sequence (DNA): TGTGCCAGCAGCTTGGCAACTAATGAAAAACTGTTTTTT.

This clonotype was detected a few times. V is TRBV2 and J is TRBJ2-5; TRBD2 aligns across 8 bases. With 10 bases clipped from V and 2 bases from J, the junction kept 12 bases outside the gene matches. The V gene's germline CDR1 is SNHLY and CDR2 FYNNEI. The CDR3 totals 15 residues. CDR3 sequence reads: CATQSLASGQETQYF. The CDR3 DNA sequence: TGTGCCACCCAAAGTCTGGCTAGCGGGCAAGAGACCCAGTACTTC.

The rearrangement links TRBV7-3 to TRBJ2-7; D remains ambiguous. Between the trimmed V and J ends, which lost 5 bases and 2 bases, there was a span of 10 bases. CDR1 is SGHTA, CDR2 FQGTGA, per germline. The CDR3 totals 13 residues. DNA for the CDR3: TGTGCCAGCAGCCCGTCGCTAGCCTACGAGCAGTACTTC. Its protein is CASSPSLAYEQYF.

This clonotype has only a few counts. The chain employs TRBV11-3 and TRBJ1-2; 9 nucleotides line up with TRBD1. The trim removed 3 bases at V and 7 bases at J, leaving 9 bases unmatched. Germline CDR1 is SGHNT and CDR2 is YENEEA. The CDR3 is 15 amino acids. CDR3 bases: TGTGCCAGCAGCTTTAGAGGTGGGACAGGGTCTGGCTACACCTTC. The encoded protein is CASSFRGGTGSGYTF.

The CDR3 DNA is TGCGCCAGCAGCCAAGATTGGGACGGAGCAACTAATGAAAAACTGTTTTTT. This encodes CASSQDWDGATNEKLFF. The V call is TRBV4-3, the J call TRBJ1-4; weak D call: TRBD1 (5 bases). Germline lookup yields CDR1 LGHNA and CDR2 YSLEER. V shed 0 bases and J shed 0 bases, with 11 bases lying between them. This CDR3 contains 17 residues.

The J gene is TRBJ2-3, the V gene TRBV7-3, with D uncertain. V was cut by 2 bases and J by 4 bases, with 13 bases left in between. This CDR3 region has 15 residues. Germline CDR1 reads SGHTA; CDR2 reads FQGTGA. As DNA, the CDR3 is TGTGCCAGCAGCTTAGGATTATCGGGTTCAGATACGCAGTATTTT. Amino acids: CASSLGLSGSDTQYF.

CDR3 bases: TGTGCCAGCAGTTACTCCACGCAACAATACCAAGAGACCCAGTACTTC. It specifies CASSYSTQQYQETQYF. This chain connects TRBV6-2 or TRBV6-3 to TRBJ2-5, with D hard to call. The CDR3 has 16 residues. Germline-derived CDR1 and CDR2 are MNHEY and SVGEGT. V gave up 0 bases and J gave up 0 bases, with 11 bases separating them.

The CDR3 bases are TGTGCCAGCAGCTCGACTAGCTACTACAATGAGCAGTTCTTC. Translating gives CASSSTSYYNEQFF. The chain links TRBV7-2 to TRBJ2-1; TRBD2 agrees at 7 bases. V shed 4 bases, J shed 3 bases, and the junction held 3 bases outside the gene matches. The CDR3 contains 14 residues. The germline gives CDR1 SGHTA, CDR2 FQGNSA.

V and J are TRBV27 and TRBJ2-7, with D perhaps TRBD2 (7 bases). The CDR3 covers 13 residues. With 2 bases removed from V and 5 bases from J, the gap between germline ends came to 10 bases. CDR1 is MNHEY and CDR2 is SMNVEV in the germline V gene (reference sequence). DNA of the CDR3: TGTGCCAGCAGTTTAGAGGGGGGGAACGAGCAGTACTTC. This encodes CASSLEGGNEQYF.

This chain uses TRBV20-1 with TRBJ1-6; D is unresolved. Germline values: CDR1 DFQATT, CDR2 SNEGSKA (reference sequence). V was pared by 6 bases and J by 7 bases, with 13 bases between. The CDR3 is 13 amino acids. The CDR3: CSASIGPNSPLHF. DNA for the CDR3: TGCAGTGCCAGCATTGGTCCAAATTCACCCCTCCACTTT.

In its sample, this clonotype was seen once. The rearrangement uses TRBV29-1 and TRBJ2-5; 10 nucleotides match TRBD2. The CDR3 loop spans 14 amino acids. V trimming: 6 bases; J trimming: 5 bases; junction bases outside the gene matches: 9. Germline V CDR1 and CDR2: SQVTM, ANQGSEA. CDR3 protein: CSVTPSGRAETQYF. CDR3 DNA sequence: TGCAGCGTGACGCCAAGCGGGAGGGCGGAGACCCAGTACTTC.

This clonotype was observed a few times. The gene calls are TRBV6-1 and TRBJ1-1; 8 positions match TRBD1. The CDR3 is made up of 14 amino acids. The junction had 5 bases not matched to a gene; V was cut back by 8 bases and J by 0 bases. The germline CDR1 and CDR2 sequences are MNHNS and SASEGT. The CDR3 DNA reads as TGTGCCAGCGGGGACAGGATTATGAACACTGAAGCTTTCTTT. Protein sequence: CASGDRIMNTEAFF.

This clonotype was counted between two and nine times. The rearrangement joins TRBV2 to TRBJ1-5; TRBD1 agrees at 7 bases. V dropped 7 bases and J dropped 7; count of bases not matched to a gene: 4. The CDR3 consists of 12 residues. Germline CDR1 SNHLY, CDR2 FYNNEI. The DNA of the CDR3 is TGTGCCAGCACGACAGGGTGGCAGCCCCAGCATTTT. Its protein product is CASTTGWQPQHF.

The V call is TRBV20-1, the J call TRBJ1-2; TRBD1 agrees at 8 bases. CDR3 size: 12 residues. Unmatched junction bases numbered 9, after V lost 7 bases and J lost 8 bases. In germline, CDR1 is DFQATT, CDR2 SNEGSKA (reference sequence). CDR3 sequence: CSVRTGRGGYTF. CDR3 in DNA: TGCAGTGTCAGGACAGGGAGAGGGGGCTACACCTTC.

The chain has TRBV12-3 or TRBV12-4 and TRBJ2-7; a possible D gene is TRBD2 (7 bases). The CDR3 length is 15 residues. The V gene lost 2 bases and the J gene lost 2 bases, with 13 bases spanning the gap. This CDR3 reads CASSLRWGGPYEQYF. The CDR3, as DNA: TGTGCCAGCAGTTTAAGGTGGGGGGGCCCCTACGAGCAGTACTTC.

This clonotype is labeled medium-sized. The rearrangement links TRBV2 to TRBJ2-6; weak D call: TRBD2 (6 bases). Germline lookup yields CDR1 SNHLY and CDR2 FYNNEI. The CDR3 spans 10 residues. Trimming shortened V by 8 bases and J by 10 bases, and 6 bases separated the two germline ends. The CDR3 protein is CASGGNVLTF. CDR3 sequence (DNA): TGTGCCAGCGGGGGGAACGTCCTGACTTTC. The full variable domain, with the rest looked up from reference TRBV2 and TRBJ2-6, is EPEVTQTPSHQVTQMGQEVILRCVPISNHLYFYWYRQILGQKVEFLVSFYNNEISEKSEIFDDQFSVERPDGSNFTLKIRSTKLEDSAMYFCASGGNVLTFGAGSRLTVL.

This clonotype was seen once. The V gene is TRBV20-1, the J gene TRBJ1-1; D gene unclear. Germline V gives CDR1 DFQATT, CDR2 SNEGSKA (reference sequence). This CDR3 contains 11 residues. Trimming pared 5 bases from V and 2 bases from J, leaving 6 bases between. The CDR3 reads CSAGLNTEAFF. CDR3 nucleotides: TGCAGTGCTGGACTAAACACTGAAGCTTTCTTT.

The chain has TRBV20-1 and TRBJ2-1, with D tentatively TRBD2 (6 bases). This CDR3 region has 16 residues. Germline V lookup: CDR1 DFQATT, CDR2 SNEGSKA (reference sequence). The V end lost 2 bases, the J end lost 2 bases, and 16 bases lay between the germline ends. CDR3 nucleotide sequence: TGCAGTGCTAGACCCCCCTCGGGAGTCCCCTACAATGAGCAGTTCTTC. It encodes CSARPPSGVPYNEQFF.

The chain recombines TRBV12-3 or TRBV12-4 with TRBJ2-5; possibly TRBD2 for D (6 bases). V was clipped by 5 bases and J by 3 bases, with 10 bases between them. The CDR3 runs 13 residues. Written as DNA, the CDR3 is TGTGCCAGCAGTCTTTGGGGGGAAGAGACCCAGTACTTC. Its protein product is CASSLWGEETQYF.

The chain has TRBV27 and TRBJ1-5, with 11 nucleotides matching TRBD1. V shed 7 bases and J 2 bases; nucleotides not matched to a gene: 4. The CDR3 is 15 amino acids. Germline V gene sequence: CDR1 MNHEY, CDR2 SMNVEV (reference sequence). The CDR3 reads CASIGGQGGNQPQHF. CDR3 nucleotide sequence: TGTGCCAGCATCGGGGGACAGGGGGGCAATCAGCCCCAGCATTTT.

The chain has TRBV7-9 and TRBJ1-4; 7 bases are shared with TRBD1. The V and J ends lost 5 bases and 2 bases, in that order; junction bases with no gene match: 2. The germline V gene has CDR1 SEHNR and CDR2 FQNEAQ (reference sequence). The CDR3 contains 14 residues. CDR3 amino acids: CASSPGQTNEKLFF. The DNA of the CDR3 is TGTGCCAGCAGCCCGGGACAGACTAATGAAAAACTGTTTTTT.

This clonotype was detected only a few times. This chain connects TRBV2 to TRBJ1-5; 7 bases line up with TRBD1. The CDR3 covers 13 residues. Trimming at V came to 7 bases and at J to 3 bases, leaving 3 bases not matched to a gene. Germline V gene sequence: CDR1 SNHLY, CDR2 FYNNEI. CDR3 region: CASTDRDNQPQHF. CDR3 sequence (DNA): TGTGCCAGCACCGACAGGGACAATCAGCCCCAGCATTTT.

V and J are TRBV6-2 or TRBV6-3 and TRBJ1-5, with 10 bases lining up with TRBD1. With V trimmed by 6 bases and J by 6 bases, 5 bases remained unmatched. The length of the CDR3 is 14 residues. CDR1 and CDR2 (germline): MNHEY, SVGEGT. As DNA, the CDR3 is TGTGCCAGCAGACTCGGACAGGGGGTTCAGCCCCAGCATTTT. Protein sequence: CASRLGQGVQPQHF.

The chain links TRBV6-1 to TRBJ2-7; D is ambiguous. This CDR3 contains 17 residues. The V end lost 6 bases, the J end lost 7 bases, and 28 bases lay between the germline ends. The germline V gene encodes CDR1 MNHNS and CDR2 SASEGT. Written as DNA, the CDR3 is TGTGCCAGCAGCCCCTTAAACTCCCCTAGACCCCTAGGGGAGCAGTACTTC. Encoded protein: CASSPLNSPRPLGEQYF.

This sequence joins TRBV12-3 or TRBV12-4 and TRBJ2-5; 8 bases fit TRBD2. This CDR3 has 14 residues. The ends lost 3 bases at V and 5 bases at J; junction bases unmatched: 5. Written as DNA, the CDR3 is TGTGCCAGCAGTTTTAACCGCGGGGGGGAGACCCAGTACTTC. Translation: CASSFNRGGETQYF.

The chain carries TRBV20-1 and TRBJ1-5, with unresolved D. The CDR3 is made up of 15 amino acids. Trimming shortened V by 1 base and J by 1 base, and 11 bases separated the two germline ends. Germline-derived CDR1 and CDR2 are DFQATT and SNEGSKA (reference sequence). CDR3 bases: TGCAGTGCTAGAGGGTCCGGCTGGAGCAATCAGCCCCAGCATTTT. This encodes CSARGSGWSNQPQHF.

V gene TRBV20-1 combines with J gene TRBJ1-6, with D uncertain. In germline, CDR1 is DFQATT, CDR2 SNEGSKA (reference sequence). This CDR3 is 12 amino acids long. V was pared by 1 base and J by 7 bases, with 5 bases between. This chain's CDR3 is CSARVRNSPLHF. Written as DNA, the CDR3 is TGCAGTGCTAGAGTTCGGAATTCACCCCTCCACTTT.

This chain joins TRBV5-5 and TRBJ1-1; a weak D match, TRBD1 (5 bases). V shed 2 bases and J shed 1 base, with 6 bases lying between them. Germline loops: CDR1 SGHKS, CDR2 YYEKEE (reference sequence). This CDR3 has 13 residues. This chain's CDR3 is CASSFGANTEAFF. CDR3 coding DNA: TGTGCCAGCAGCTTCGGGGCGAACACTGAAGCTTTCTTT.

This clonotype has a handful of counts. This chain connects TRBV11-3 to TRBJ2-6; the D is unclear. The ends were cut back, 0 bases at V and 1 base at J, with 7 bases in the middle. The CDR3 contains 16 residues. CDR1 and CDR2 (germline): SGHNT, YENEEA. The CDR3 DNA follows: TGTGCCAGCAGCTTAGATCGCGTTTCTGGGGCCAACGTCCTGACTTTC. Translating gives CASSLDRVSGANVLTF.

The rearrangement joins TRBV7-9 to TRBJ1-1; weak D call: TRBD1 (5 bases). The V end was cut by 5 bases, the J end by 6 bases, with 16 bases between. Germline V gene data show CDR1 as SEHNR and CDR2 as FQNEAQ (reference sequence). There are 14 residues in the CDR3. The CDR3 coding sequence is TGTGCCAGCAGCAGAGGGGTAAACGGAGCTGAAGCTTTCTTT. Its protein is CASSRGVNGAEAFF. Based on the CDR3 plus reference TRBV7-9 and TRBJ1-1, the full variable domain is DTGVSQNPRHKITKRGQNVTFRCDPISEHNRLYWYRQTLGQGPEFLTYFQNEAQLEKSRLLSDRFSAERPKGSFSTLEIQRTEQGDSAMYLCASSRGVNGAEAFFGQGTRLTVV.